These 8 T cell receptor beta chains were sequenced from one sample in a study of blood T cell repertoires in COVID-19. Here immunoSEQ multiplex PCR was the method, and the copy in TCRdb shows in-frame clones only, minus some. The table shows tens of thousands of clones, with roughly nine tenths occurring only once. Input material: peripheral blood. The receptors shown here come from a man in his forties or fifties with acute or convalescent COVID-19.

The genes are TRBV3-1 (or the pseudogene TRBV3-2) and TRBJ1-3; no clear D. Germline CDR1 is LGHDT and CDR2 is YNNKEL (reference sequence). V was clipped by 3 bases and J by 4 bases, with 7 bases between them. The CDR3 is 13 amino acids. The CDR3 region has the DNA TGTGCCAGCAGCCAGCAAGCGGGAAACACCATATATTTT. Translated: CASSQQAGNTIYF.

The gene calls are TRBV5-4 and TRBJ1-1, with a tentative D call TRBD1 (6 bases). The CDR3 extends over 14 amino acids. From germline, CDR1 is SGHNT and CDR2 YYREEE (reference sequence). Trimming stripped 3 bases from V and 4 bases from J, with 13 bases between. The CDR3 here is CASSSDWGRTEAFF. CDR3 nucleotides: TGTGCCAGCAGCTCGGACTGGGGGCGCACTGAAGCTTTCTTT.

V gene TRBV24-1 combines with J gene TRBJ1-4; the D is unclear. CDR1 KGHDR and CDR2 SFDVKD come from the germline V gene. The CDR3 is 13 residues long. Trimming took off 6 bases at V and 8 bases at J, with 12 bases between the two ends. CDR3 residues: CATSRNSGEKLFF. The CDR3 nucleotides read TGTGCCACCAGTAGGAACAGCGGGGAAAAACTGTTTTTT.

The rearrangement links TRBV6-5 to TRBJ1-5; no reliable D call. The CDR3 is 13 residues long. V was shortened by 0 bases and J by 4 bases, with 4 bases between the two germline ends. Germline CDR1 MNHEY, CDR2 SVGAGI. CDR3 nucleotide sequence: TGTGCCAGCAGTTACTCCCAAAATCAGCCCCAGCATTTT. Encoded protein: CASSYSQNQPQHF.

This clone was seen once. The chain employs TRBV27 and TRBJ1-1; D remains ambiguous. The germline CDR1 and CDR2 sequences are MNHEY and SMNVEV (reference sequence). The CDR3 sequence is 14 residues long. Trimming shortened V by 5 bases and J by 4 bases, and 14 bases separated the two germline ends. The CDR3 loop is CASSDSPGGTEAFF. CDR3 DNA: TGTGCCAGCAGTGATTCCCCGGGTGGCACTGAAGCTTTCTTT.

The chain combines TRBV6-6 with TRBJ1-4; maybe TRBD1 (5 bases). This CDR3 region has 15 residues. CDR1 is MNHNY and CDR2 is SVGAGI in the germline V gene (reference sequence). Trimming stripped 8 bases from V and 2 bases from J, with 15 bases between. The CDR3 nucleotides read TGTGCCAGCGGGGGGAGGAGGACCACTAATGAAAAACTGTTTTTT. It codes for CASGGRRTTNEKLFF.

This sequence joins TRBV14 and TRBJ1-6; 8 positions agree with TRBD1. Germline values: CDR1 SGHDN, CDR2 FVKESK. The ends lost 4 bases at V and 5 bases at J; junction bases unmatched: 4. This CDR3 has 15 residues. The DNA of the CDR3 is TGTGCCAGCAGCCCTTGGACAGGGAATAATTCACCCCTCCACTTT. Its protein is CASSPWTGNNSPLHF.

The rearrangement uses TRBV19 and TRBJ1-1; 9 bases are shared with TRBD1. Germline V gene lookup returns CDR1 LNHDA and CDR2 SQIVND (reference sequence). J lost 2 bases, V lost 9 bases, and 4 bases had no gene match. The CDR3 totals 13 residues. The DNA for the CDR3 is TGTGCCAGCAATACAGGGGGCAACACTGAAGCTTTCTTT. This gives the protein CASNTGGNTEAFF. Variable domain in full (rest from reference TRBV19 and TRBJ1-1): DGGITQSPKYLFRKEGQNVTLSCEQNLNHDAMYWYRQDPGQGLRLIYYSQIVNDFQKGDIAEGYSVSREKKESFPLTVTSAQKNPTAFYLCASNTGGNTEAFFGQGTRLTVV.